Following are 17 T cell receptor beta chains from one sample sequenced in a study of metastatic and nonmetastatic thyroid tumors. None of the patients had undergone any treatment ahead of thyroid surgery. TCRdb used MiXCR to call clones anew from the PCR reads. The sample has 35,000 to 40,000 clones; around 30% are singletons. Sample: blood. The source is a male donor with papillary thyroid cancer or a benign thyroid nodule (not recorded which). Some clones in this sample may be carry-over from other donors' samples.

This clone came up many times. Within the sample, other DNA sequences also encode this same CDR3. V usage is TRBV15 and J usage is TRBJ2-1; 10 nucleotides agree with TRBD2. The V and J ends lost 0 bases and 1 base, in that order; junction bases with no gene match: 15. CDR1 and CDR2 (germline): LNHNV, YYDKDF (reference sequence). This CDR3 region has 21 residues. Here the CDR3 reads CATSRDSWASGSSVSYNEQFF. The CDR3 region has the DNA TGTGCCACCAGCAGAGATTCTTGGGCTAGCGGGAGTTCTGTGTCCTACAATGAGCAGTTCTTC.

The V call is TRBV25-1, the J call TRBJ2-7; the D gene is possibly TRBD1 (6 bases). The CDR3 extends over 14 amino acids. Trimming shortened V by 6 bases and J by 2 bases, and 14 bases separated the two germline ends. Per the germline V gene, CDR1 is MGHDK and CDR2 is SYGVNS. CDR3 loop: CASSRTQGPYEQYF. In DNA, the CDR3 is TGTGCCAGCAGCCGAACTCAGGGGCCCTACGAGCAGTACTTC.

In this sample, this clone turned up many times. This sequence joins TRBV19 and TRBJ2-2, with no clear D. The CDR3 sequence is 12 residues long. Trimming took 3 bases from V and 7 from J, leaving 6 bases between them. CDR1 and CDR2 from the germline V gene are LNHDA and SQIVND (reference sequence). This CDR3 reads CASSIGYGELFF. The CDR3 region has the DNA TGTGCCAGTAGTATCGGCTACGGGGAGCTGTTTTTT.

The J gene is TRBJ1-6, the V gene TRBV18; D perhaps matches TRBD1 (5 bases). Trimming left V 2 bases short and J 8 bases short, with 10 bases between. This CDR3 is 14 amino acids long. The germline V gene has CDR1 KGHSH and CDR2 LQKENI. The CDR3 protein is CASSPLQGDSPLHF. The CDR3 nucleotides read TGTGCCAGCTCACCATTGCAGGGTGATTCACCCCTCCACTTT.

This clone is labeled as medium-sized. J is TRBJ2-7 and V is TRBV20-1; 7 positions agree with TRBD2. Germline loops: CDR1 DFQATT, CDR2 SNEGSKA (reference sequence). With V trimmed by 8 bases and J by 2 bases, 12 bases remained unmatched. The CDR3 spans 14 residues. CDR3 bases: TGCAGTACAACCGGGACTACTCCGGCCTACGAGCAGTACTTC. It specifies CSTTGTTPAYEQYF.

This clone was observed many times. V gene TRBV20-1 combines with J gene TRBJ1-1, with a tentative D call TRBD1 (6 bases). CDR1 is DFQATT and CDR2 is SNEGSKA in the germline V gene (reference sequence). The CDR3 covers 14 residues. V was pared by 4 bases and J by 5 bases, with 17 bases between. CDR3 sequence reads: CSAKYPGVGTEAFF. The DNA of the CDR3 is TGCAGTGCTAAATATCCAGGGGTTGGGACTGAAGCTTTCTTT.

This clone came up many times. The chain carries TRBV10-3 and TRBJ1-2; D gene uncertain. The CDR3 consists of 14 residues. The V end was cut by 4 bases, the J end by 2 bases, with 11 bases between. CDR1 and CDR2 from the germline V gene are ENHRY and SYGVKD. The CDR3 coding sequence is TGTGCCATCAGTGGAGGCAGGTTCAACTATGGCTACACCTTC. It is translated as CAISGGRFNYGYTF.

This clone was recorded many times. V is TRBV7-9 and J is TRBJ2-3; D is unresolved. Germline lookup yields CDR1 SEHNR and CDR2 FQNEAQ (reference sequence). V was trimmed by 7 bases and J by 2 bases, leaving 13 bases between them. This CDR3 spans 14 amino acids. CDR3 in DNA: TGTGCCAGCACCCCGGTCGAGTACACAGATACGCAGTATTTT. Translated: CASTPVEYTDTQYF.

The rearrangement uses TRBV12-3 or TRBV12-4 and TRBJ2-3, with D unclear. V shed 5 bases and J shed 9 bases, with 9 bases lying between them. The CDR3 is made up of 11 amino acids. CDR3 sequence: CASSLSDTQYF. As DNA, the CDR3 is TGTGCCAGCAGTCTTTCGGACACGCAGTATTTT.

The chain links TRBV28 to TRBJ1-1, with unresolved D. The CDR3 extends over 16 amino acids. Trimming stripped 6 bases from V and 0 bases from J, with 17 bases between. Germline V gives CDR1 MDHEN, CDR2 SYDVKM. CDR3 in DNA: TGTGCCAGCAGGAATTACGGTGGGCTAATGAACACTGAAGCTTTCTTT. Amino acids: CASRNYGGLMNTEAFF.

This clone was detected only once. A read error is possible here, since a much larger clone lies one base away. V gene TRBV29-1 combines with J gene TRBJ2-7, with D possibly being TRBD2 (5 bases). The CDR3 has 10 residues. Trimming took off 6 bases at V and 7 bases at J, with 10 bases between the two ends. Germline-derived CDR1 and CDR2 are SQVTM and ANQGSEA. CDR3 coding DNA: TGCAGCGTGGGAGAATGTGAGCAGTACTTC. Amino acids: CSVGECEQYF.

Points on this clone: Just one base apart from a much larger clone, this may be a read error. The V gene is TRBV9, the J gene TRBJ2-5; D tentatively reads TRBD1 or TRBD2 (5 bases each). V dropped 8 bases and J dropped 0 bases, with 14 bases sitting between them. CDR1 is SGDLS, CDR2 YYNGEE, per germline. The CDR3 is made up of 14 amino acids. The CDR3 reads CASPNGADQETQYF. The CDR3 bases are TGTGCCAGTCCCAACGGGGCGGACCAAGAGACCCAGTACTTC.

The rearrangement links TRBV20-1 to TRBJ1-2, with 11 positions matching TRBD1. Per the germline V gene, CDR1 is DFQATT and CDR2 is SNEGSKA (reference sequence). The CDR3 runs to 13 residues. The V and J ends lost 1 base and 6 bases, in that order; junction bases with no gene match: 1. The CDR3, as DNA: TGCAGTGCTAGAGCGGGACAGGGGGATGGCTACACCTTC. Protein: CSARAGQGDGYTF.

This clone was seen at least ten times. The chain joins TRBV15 to TRBJ1-1; D is undetermined. The CDR3 has 14 residues. Trimming took 1 base from V and 6 from J, leaving 12 bases between them. CDR1 is LNHNV, CDR2 YYDKDF, per germline (reference sequence). CDR3 in DNA: TGTGCCACCAGCAGAGGGACGGCCCGGCCTGAAGCTTTCTTT. Its protein is CATSRGTARPEAFF.

The sample holds many counts of this clone. The DNA for the CDR3 is TGTGCCAGCAGTTTATACCGGGGGCTTAGAGGCTACACCTTC. Residues: CASSLYRGLRGYTF. The gene calls are TRBV28 and TRBJ1-2; possible D gene TRBD1, 6 bases. From germline, CDR1 is MDHEN and CDR2 SYDVKM. The CDR3 loop spans 14 amino acids. The V end lost 1 base, the J end lost 8 bases, and 14 bases lay between the germline ends.

This clone was picked up a small number of times. Germline is not matched at one junction end, which may reflect a read error. CDR3 protein: CVSRGWGGHTEAFF. The CDR3 DNA reads as TGTGTCAGCAGGGGTTGGGGGGGTCACACTGAAGCTTTCTTT. The J gene is TRBJ1-1, the V gene TRBV28; weak D call: TRBD1 (6 bases). Per germline, CDR1 MDHEN and CDR2 SYDVKM. This CDR3 has 14 amino acids.

The chain carries TRBV6-2 or TRBV6-3 and TRBJ1-2; D is undetermined. Germline lookup yields CDR1 MNHEY and CDR2 SVGEGT. CDR3 length: 13 amino acids. V dropped 6 bases and J dropped 2 bases, with 10 bases sitting between them. CDR3 coding DNA: TGTGCCAGCAGGAACTCAGAGAACTATGGCTACACCTTC. Residues: CASRNSENYGYTF.